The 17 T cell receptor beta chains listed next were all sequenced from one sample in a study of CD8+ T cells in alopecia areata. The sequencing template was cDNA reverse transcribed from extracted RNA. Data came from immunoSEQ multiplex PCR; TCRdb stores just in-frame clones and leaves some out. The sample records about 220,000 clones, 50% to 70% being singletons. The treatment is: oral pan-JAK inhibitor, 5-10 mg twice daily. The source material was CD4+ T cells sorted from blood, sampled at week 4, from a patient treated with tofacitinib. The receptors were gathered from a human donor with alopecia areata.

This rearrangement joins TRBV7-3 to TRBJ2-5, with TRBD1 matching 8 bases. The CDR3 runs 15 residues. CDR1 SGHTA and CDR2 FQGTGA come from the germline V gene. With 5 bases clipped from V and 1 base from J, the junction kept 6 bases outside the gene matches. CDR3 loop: CASSPDRASQETQYF. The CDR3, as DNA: TGTGCCAGCAGCCCGGACAGGGCCTCCCAAGAGACCCAGTACTTC. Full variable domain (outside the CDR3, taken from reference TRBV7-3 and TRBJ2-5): GAGVSQTPSNKVTEKGKYVELRCDPISGHTALYWYRQSLGQGPEFLIYFQGTGAADDSGLPNDRFFAVRPEGSVSTLKIQRTERGDSAVYLCASSPDRASQETQYFGPGTRLLVL.

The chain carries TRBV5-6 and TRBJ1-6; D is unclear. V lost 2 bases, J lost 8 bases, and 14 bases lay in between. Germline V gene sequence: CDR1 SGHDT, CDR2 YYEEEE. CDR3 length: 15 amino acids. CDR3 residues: CASSLIRLSHSPLHF. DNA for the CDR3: TGTGCCAGCAGCTTAATCAGGCTGTCACATTCACCCCTCCACTTT.

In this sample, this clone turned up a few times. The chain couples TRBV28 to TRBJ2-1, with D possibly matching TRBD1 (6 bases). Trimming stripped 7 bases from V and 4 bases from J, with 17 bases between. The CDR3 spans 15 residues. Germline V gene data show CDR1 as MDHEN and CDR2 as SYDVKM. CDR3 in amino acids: CASKRGDRRYNEQFF. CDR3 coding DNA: TGTGCCAGCAAAAGGGGAGACAGGAGATACAATGAGCAGTTCTTC.

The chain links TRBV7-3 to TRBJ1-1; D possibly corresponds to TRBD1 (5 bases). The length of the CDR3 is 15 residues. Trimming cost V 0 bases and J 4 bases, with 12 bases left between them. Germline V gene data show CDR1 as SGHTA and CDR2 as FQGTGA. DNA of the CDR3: TGTGCCAGCAGCTTAACGTTTGGGGGGACCACTGAAGCTTTCTTT. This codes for CASSLTFGGTTEAFF. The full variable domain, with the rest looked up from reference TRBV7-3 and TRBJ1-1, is GAGVSQTPSNKVTEKGKYVELRCDPISGHTALYWYRQSLGQGPEFLIYFQGTGAADDSGLPNDRFFAVRPEGSVSTLKIQRTERGDSAVYLCASSLTFGGTTEAFFGQGTRLTVV.

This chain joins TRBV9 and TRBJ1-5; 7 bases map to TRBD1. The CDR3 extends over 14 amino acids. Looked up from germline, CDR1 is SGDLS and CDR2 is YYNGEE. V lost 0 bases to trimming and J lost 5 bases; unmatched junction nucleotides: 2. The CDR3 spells CASSVGDSDQPQHF. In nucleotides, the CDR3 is TGTGCCAGCAGCGTAGGGGACAGCGATCAGCCCCAGCATTTT.

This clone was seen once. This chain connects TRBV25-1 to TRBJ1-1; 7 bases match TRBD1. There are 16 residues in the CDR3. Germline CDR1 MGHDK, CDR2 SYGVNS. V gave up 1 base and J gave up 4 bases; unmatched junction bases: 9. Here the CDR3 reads CASSEWPQGVITEAFF. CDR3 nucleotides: TGTGCCAGCAGTGAATGGCCCCAGGGGGTAATCACTGAAGCTTTCTTT.

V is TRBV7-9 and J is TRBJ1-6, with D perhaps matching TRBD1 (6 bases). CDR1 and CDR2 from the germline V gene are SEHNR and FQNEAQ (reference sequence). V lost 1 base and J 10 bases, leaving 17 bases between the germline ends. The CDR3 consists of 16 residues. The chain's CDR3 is CASSLVGMGGQSPLHF. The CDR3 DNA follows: TGTGCCAGCAGCTTAGTGGGGATGGGGGGCCAGTCACCCCTCCACTTT. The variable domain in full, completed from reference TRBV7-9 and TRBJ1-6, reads DTGVSQNPRHKITKRGQNVTFRCDPISEHNRLYWYRQTLGQGPEFLTYFQNEAQLEKSRLLSDRFSAERPKGSFSTLEIQRTEQGDSAMYLCASSLVGMGGQSPLHFGNGTRLTVT.

CDR3: CASSSDTADTEAFF. The CDR3 nucleotides read TGTGCCAGCAGCTCCGATACGGCTGACACTGAAGCTTTCTTT. The chain joins TRBV5-6 to TRBJ1-1; D is unresolved. Germline loops: CDR1 SGHDT, CDR2 YYEEEE. V was cut by 3 bases and J by 3 bases, with 12 bases left in between. This CDR3 is 14 amino acids long.

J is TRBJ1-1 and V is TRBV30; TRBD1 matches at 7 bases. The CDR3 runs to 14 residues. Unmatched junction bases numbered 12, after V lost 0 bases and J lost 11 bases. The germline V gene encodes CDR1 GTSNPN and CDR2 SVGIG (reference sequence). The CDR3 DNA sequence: TGTGCCTGGAGTGTACTTAAGGGGCAGGGGGAGGCTTTCTTT. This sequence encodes CAWSVLKGQGEAFF.

CDR3 bases: TGTGCCAGCACTAATCGAGGAGCGGGGGAATCTGGGGCCAACGTCCTGACTTTC. Translation: CASTNRGAGESGANVLTF. J is TRBJ2-6 and V is TRBV18; 8 nucleotides agree with TRBD2. The length of the CDR3 is 18 residues. V gave up 8 bases and J gave up 1 base; unmatched junction bases: 13. Germline V lookup: CDR1 KGHSH, CDR2 LQKENI.

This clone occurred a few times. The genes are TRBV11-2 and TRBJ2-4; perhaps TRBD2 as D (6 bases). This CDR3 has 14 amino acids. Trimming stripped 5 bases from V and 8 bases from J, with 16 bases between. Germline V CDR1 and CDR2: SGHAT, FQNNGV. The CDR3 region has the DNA TGTGCCAGCAGCCCCCGGGACCGCGGGGACATTCAGTACTTC. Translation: CASSPRDRGDIQYF.

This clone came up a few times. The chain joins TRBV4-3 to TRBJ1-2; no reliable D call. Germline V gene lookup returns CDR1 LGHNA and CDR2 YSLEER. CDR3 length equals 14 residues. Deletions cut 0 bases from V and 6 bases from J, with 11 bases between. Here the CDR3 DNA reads TGCGCCAGCAGCCAAGATCTGTCAGTGGATGGCTACACCTTC. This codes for CASSQDLSVDGYTF.

CDR3 in DNA: TGCGCCAGCAGCCGGACAGGCCCAATGAACACTGAAGCTTTCTTT. This translates into CASSRTGPMNTEAFF. The chain links TRBV4-3 to TRBJ1-1, with TRBD1 identical over 7 bases. CDR1 and CDR2 (germline): LGHNA, YSLEER. Trimming took 4 bases from V and 0 from J; bases not matched to a gene: 5. The CDR3 spans 15 residues.

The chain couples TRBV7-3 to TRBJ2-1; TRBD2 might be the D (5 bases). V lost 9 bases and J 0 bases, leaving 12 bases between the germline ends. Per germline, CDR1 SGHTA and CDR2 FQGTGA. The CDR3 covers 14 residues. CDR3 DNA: TGTGCCAGTGGGGTTGCGGGCTCCTACAATGAGCAGTTCTTC. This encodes CASGVAGSYNEQFF.

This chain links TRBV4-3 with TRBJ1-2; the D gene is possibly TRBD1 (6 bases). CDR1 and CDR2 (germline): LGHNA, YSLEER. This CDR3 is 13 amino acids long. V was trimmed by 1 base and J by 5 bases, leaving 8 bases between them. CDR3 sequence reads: CASSQAGTYGYTF. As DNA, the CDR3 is TGCGCCAGCAGCCAAGCCGGGACATATGGCTACACCTTC.

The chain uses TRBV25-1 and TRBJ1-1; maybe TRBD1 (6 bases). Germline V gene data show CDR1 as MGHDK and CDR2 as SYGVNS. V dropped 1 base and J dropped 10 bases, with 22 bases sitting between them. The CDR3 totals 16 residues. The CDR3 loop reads CASSEFLSGTTDGAFF. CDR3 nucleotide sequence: TGTGCCAGCAGTGAATTTCTGTCGGGGACAACAGACGGAGCTTTCTTT.

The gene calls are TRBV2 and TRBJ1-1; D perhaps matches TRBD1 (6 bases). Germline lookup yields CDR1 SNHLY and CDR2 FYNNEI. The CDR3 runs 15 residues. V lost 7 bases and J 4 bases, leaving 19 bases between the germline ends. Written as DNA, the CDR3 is TGTGCCAGCAATCCGACCCAGGGGAGCGGCACTGAAGCTTTCTTT. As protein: CASNPTQGSGTEAFF.